This entry is about one T cell receptor beta chain. Its matching antigen is unknown. This CDR3 contains 14 residues. Germline assignment: CDR1 WSHSY and CDR2 SAAADI. V trimming: 3 bases; J trimming: 5 bases; junction bases outside the gene matches: 7. TCRdb's table, derived via immunoSEQ multiplex PCR, lists solely in-frame clones and lacks some. The sample lists a few thousand clones, around a third seen once, with approximately 20% in the top ten. Samples of adjacent lung (free of atypia) were collected at least 2 cm from the tumor margin. The sample belongs to a study of T cells in localized non-small cell lung cancer. Study outcomes and limitations: Uninvolved adjacent lung had higher T cell clonality than tumor and all other tissues. Turning up in adjacent lung were a median approximately 50 of the top 100 tumor clones. Greater blood T cell density accompanied longer overall survival.

The specimen comprised normal lung tissue next to the tumor, sampled before any cancer treatment. This chain links TRBV10-2 with TRBJ2-7; 7 positions agree with TRBD2. The TCR was taken from a woman aged 35-75 years with stage II squamous cell lung carcinoma. CDR3 DNA: TGCGCCAGCAGTGAAACGGGGGGTATCGACGAGCAGTACGTC. As protein: CASSETGGIDEQYV.